Following are 27 T cell receptor beta chains from one sample sequenced in a study of T-cell reconstitution after alpha-beta-depleted transplantation in children. A TCRbeta library incorporating unique molecular identifiers was prepared. Using its own MiXCR run on the PCR reads, TCRdb lists one record per CDR3 protein. The sample includes 500,000 to 650,000 distinct CDR3 sequences, 10% to 15% of them seen just once. The starting material was PBMCs, mostly from graft donor cells, obtained 360 days after TCRalphabeta/CD19-depleted stem cell transplant. These receptors all come from a male patient aged 10-17 years who had a stem cell transplant for acute myeloid leukemia, so the T cells may come from the graft donor.

This chain uses TRBV11-2 with TRBJ2-1; D is unclear. CDR1 is SGHAT, CDR2 FQNNGV, per germline. This CDR3 contains 12 residues. The V and J ends lost 2 bases and 15 bases respectively, with 14 bases between them. CDR3 sequence reads: CASSLIGPLGFF. The CDR3 DNA is TGTGCCAGCAGCTTAATTGGGCCCTTGGGGTTCTTC.

This clonotype has just a few counts. The chain is built from TRBV7-6 and TRBJ1-4; a weak D match, TRBD1 (5 bases). There are 14 residues in the CDR3. The V and J ends lost 1 base and 10 bases respectively, with 13 bases between them. Germline V gene sequence: CDR1 SGHVS, CDR2 FNYEAQ. The DNA for the CDR3 is TGTGCCAGCAGCTTAGGGGGGTCCCTCGTAAAACTGTTTTTT. This gives the protein CASSLGGSLVKLFF.

This clonotype was detected only a few times. The rearrangement links TRBV20-1 to TRBJ2-3; 10 bases map to TRBD2. V gave up 8 bases and J gave up 6 bases; unmatched junction bases: 5. There are 12 residues in the CDR3. CDR1 and CDR2 (germline): DFQATT, SNEGSKA (reference sequence). The CDR3 nucleotides are TGCAGTCTAGCGGGAGACCCCGATACGCAGTATTTT. It specifies CSLAGDPDTQYF.

A few counts support this clonotype. V gene TRBV29-1 combines with J gene TRBJ1-6; D is uncertain. Trimming stripped 5 bases from V and 1 base from J, with 6 bases between. The germline V gene encodes CDR1 SQVTM and CDR2 ANQGSEA. CDR3 size: 13 residues. The CDR3 protein is CSVQSSYNSPLHF. The CDR3 nucleotides read TGCAGCGTTCAAAGTTCCTATAATTCACCCCTCCACTTT.

This clonotype was detected a few times. The chain employs TRBV6-1 and TRBJ2-2, with D perhaps TRBD2 (6 bases). Trimming stripped 5 bases from V and 7 bases from J, with 14 bases between. The length of the CDR3 is 14 residues. CDR1 and CDR2 from the germline V gene are MNHNS and SASEGT. CDR3 coding DNA: TGTGCCAGCAGTCGTCTAGCGAACGGCGGGGAGCTGTTTTTT. This sequence encodes CASSRLANGGELFF.

This clonotype was counted at least ten times. The chain joins TRBV9 to TRBJ2-3; D is uncertain. The CDR3 length is 12 residues. Deletions cut 7 bases from V and 0 bases from J, with 6 bases between. Per the germline V gene, CDR1 is SGDLS and CDR2 is YYNGEE. The CDR3 bases are TGTGCCAGCGTGGGTAGCACAGATACGCAGTATTTT. Translation: CASVGSTDTQYF.

This chain connects TRBV6-2 or TRBV6-3 to TRBJ2-7; the D is unclear. The CDR3 sequence is 11 residues long. The V end lost 4 bases, the J end lost 6 bases, and 7 bases lay between the germline ends. Germline CDR1 reads MNHEY; CDR2 reads SVGEGT. In DNA form, the CDR3 reads TGTGCCAGCAGTTGGAATATCGAGCAGTACTTC. Translation: CASSWNIEQYF.

This clonotype was detected many times. The V call is TRBV6-2 or TRBV6-3, the J call TRBJ1-5; D perhaps matches TRBD1 (5 bases). V dropped 0 bases and J dropped 6 bases, with 15 bases sitting between them. The CDR3 is 16 amino acids. Germline loops: CDR1 MNHEY, CDR2 SVGEGT. The CDR3 loop is CASSYSIGALGQPQHF. For the CDR3, the DNA is TGTGCCAGCAGTTACTCGATAGGGGCGCTCGGTCAGCCCCAGCATTTT.

This clonotype has ten or more counts. The chain links TRBV12-3 or TRBV12-4 to TRBJ2-7, with D perhaps given as TRBD1 or TRBD2 (5 bases each). V dropped 8 bases and J dropped 5 bases, with 19 bases sitting between them. This CDR3 is 14 amino acids long. The DNA of the CDR3 is TGTGCCAGCGGGACGATAGCTCCCATCCACGAGCAGTACTTC. This translates into CASGTIAPIHEQYF.

This clonotype was seen repeatedly, ten times or more. The chain combines TRBV7-2 with TRBJ2-1, with a possible D match to TRBD2 (6 bases). Germline V gene lookup returns CDR1 SGHTA and CDR2 FQGNSA. Between the trimmed V and J ends, which lost 0 bases and 6 bases, there was a span of 18 bases. This CDR3 comprises 17 residues. In DNA form, the CDR3 reads TGTGCCAGCAGCTTAGCGGGCGGGACCGCTTACTTCAATGAGCAGTTCTTC. Protein product: CASSLAGGTAYFNEQFF.

This clonotype was detected a few times. The chain links TRBV29-1 to TRBJ1-2; D not resolved. V was shortened by 1 base and J by 2 bases, with 8 bases between the two germline ends. From germline, CDR1 is SQVTM and CDR2 ANQGSEA. The CDR3 sequence is 13 residues long. The CDR3 region is CSVEGGGNYGYTF. CDR3 DNA: TGCAGCGTTGAAGGAGGCGGGAACTATGGCTACACCTTC.

Ten or more counts support this clonotype. V usage is TRBV29-1 and J usage is TRBJ2-7, with D perhaps assigned TRBD1 or TRBD2 (6 bases each). The CDR3 loop spans 12 amino acids. V lost 8 bases and J 1 base, leaving 12 bases between the germline ends. Looked up from germline, CDR1 is SQVTM and CDR2 is ANQGSEA. The CDR3 nucleotides are TGCAGCCTGCGGGACAATTCCTACGAGCAGTACTTC. It codes for CSLRDNSYEQYF.

V gene TRBV12-3 or TRBV12-4 combines with J gene TRBJ2-7; 7 positions agree with TRBD2. This CDR3 has 13 residues. V gave up 4 bases and J gave up 10 bases; unmatched junction bases: 10. CDR3: CASSSLAWGGQYF. CDR3 sequence (DNA): TGTGCCAGCAGTTCTCTAGCGTGGGGGGGACAGTACTTC.

V and J are TRBV5-6 and TRBJ2-1; D gene ambiguous. Germline V CDR1 and CDR2: SGHDT, YYEEEE. The CDR3 extends over 13 amino acids. Deletions cut 6 bases from V and 5 bases from J, with 12 bases between. The CDR3 DNA is TGTGCCAGCACCCGGGTTTCGGACAATGAGCAGTTCTTC. This encodes CASTRVSDNEQFF.

This clonotype has ten or more counts. The genes are TRBV29-1 and TRBJ2-2; D is perhaps TRBD2 (6 bases). Germline CDR1 reads SQVTM; CDR2 reads ANQGSEA. This CDR3 has 12 amino acids. V was clipped by 3 bases and J by 6 bases, with 8 bases between them. The CDR3 DNA reads as TGCAGCGTTGAGCGACTAGCCGGGGAGCTGTTTTTT. Translated: CSVERLAGELFF.

This rearrangement joins TRBV10-3 to TRBJ1-5; 10 positions agree with TRBD1. The CDR3 runs 15 residues. Germline V gene lookup returns CDR1 ENHRY and CDR2 SYGVKD. The ends lost 2 bases at V and 3 bases at J; junction bases unmatched: 1. Here the CDR3 reads CAISERQGANQPQHF. In nucleotides, the CDR3 is TGTGCCATCAGTGAGAGACAGGGGGCCAATCAGCCCCAGCATTTT.

The gene calls are TRBV6-5 and TRBJ2-3; TRBD2 matches 11 bases. V lost 6 bases to trimming and J lost 2 bases; unmatched junction nucleotides: 7. The CDR3 extends over 16 amino acids. CDR1 MNHEY and CDR2 SVGAGI come from the germline V gene. Written as DNA, the CDR3 is TGTGCCAGCAGCTTAGCTAGCGGGAGGACCACAGATACGCAGTATTTT. Translated: CASSLASGRTTDTQYF.

This clonotype showed up many times. The chain combines TRBV27 with TRBJ2-1; D unresolved. With 6 bases removed from V and 11 bases from J, the gap between germline ends came to 14 bases. Germline V gives CDR1 MNHEY, CDR2 SMNVEV (reference sequence). The CDR3 covers 12 residues. DNA for the CDR3: TGTGCCAGCAGCCCCGAACTTAGGAAGCAGTTCTTC. Translated: CASSPELRKQFF.

This clonotype showed up just once. The CDR3 spells CASSPGQVVAKNIQYF. For the CDR3, the DNA is TGTGCCAGCAGTCCCGGACAGGTCGTAGCCAAAAACATTCAGTACTTC. The V gene is TRBV7-4, the J gene TRBJ2-4, with 7 bases matching TRBD1. Germline loops: CDR1 SGHVT, CDR2 SQSDAQ. The CDR3 has 16 amino acids. J lost 0 bases, V lost 6 bases, and 8 bases had no gene match.

V gene TRBV6-2 or TRBV6-3 combines with J gene TRBJ2-2; weak D call: TRBD2 (5 bases). The CDR3 contains 13 residues. CDR1 is MNHEY and CDR2 is SVGEGT in the germline V gene. V dropped 4 bases and J dropped 8 bases, with 11 bases sitting between them. CDR3 region: CASSLAKRGELFF. The CDR3 DNA reads as TGTGCCAGCAGTTTGGCGAAGCGGGGGGAGCTGTTTTTT.

This clonotype was detected a few times. This chain uses TRBV20-1 with TRBJ1-6; maybe TRBD1 (5 bases). Germline values: CDR1 DFQATT, CDR2 SNEGSKA (reference sequence). The CDR3 sequence is 14 residues long. The ends were cut back, 2 bases at V and 5 bases at J, with 10 bases in the middle. DNA of the CDR3: TGCAGTGCTAGATCGGACATCGATAATTCACCCCTCCACTTT. This sequence encodes CSARSDIDNSPLHF.

Concerning this clonotype itself: A read error may explain this, as a much larger clone is one base away. The V and J genes are TRBV6-2 or TRBV6-3 and TRBJ2-1, with 8 bases identical to TRBD1. Trimming removed 8 bases from V and 0 bases from J; junction bases left unmatched: 6. The CDR3 extends over 15 amino acids. CDR1 and CDR2 (germline): MNHEY, SVGEGT. As DNA, the CDR3 is TGTGCCAGCGGCGGGACAGGCGGCTCCTACAATGAGCAGTTCTTC. Residues: CASGGTGGSYNEQFF.

This clonotype has at least ten counts. The chain has TRBV7-8 and TRBJ2-1; D is tentatively TRBD1 or TRBD2 (5 bases each). Deletions cut 5 bases from V and 4 bases from J, with 12 bases between. Germline values: CDR1 SGHVS, CDR2 FQNEAQ. This CDR3 spans 14 amino acids. The CDR3, as DNA: TGTGCCAGCAGCCTCAGGGAGACTTACAATGAGCAGTTCTTC. It is translated as CASSLRETYNEQFF.

The chain carries TRBV4-3 and TRBJ1-5; perhaps TRBD1 as D (6 bases). The CDR3 length is 18 residues. V was clipped by 0 bases and J by 0 bases, with 15 bases between them. Germline V gene data show CDR1 as LGHNA and CDR2 as YSLEER. The CDR3 loop is CASSQDGGTIASNQPQHF. In nucleotides, the CDR3 is TGCGCCAGCAGCCAAGATGGTGGGACAATCGCTAGCAATCAGCCCCAGCATTTT.

Only a few counts were recorded for this clonotype. The chain is built from TRBV6-5 and TRBJ2-1; 8 bases line up with TRBD2. CDR3 length: 19 amino acids. V was clipped by 3 bases and J by 2 bases; unmatched bases: 15. From germline, CDR1 is MNHEY and CDR2 SVGAGI. This chain's CDR3 is CASSYPGPRAGVAYNEQFF. CDR3 in DNA: TGTGCCAGCAGTTATCCCGGACCGAGAGCGGGAGTAGCCTACAATGAGCAGTTCTTC.

V gene TRBV20-1 combines with J gene TRBJ2-5; the match to TRBD2 covers 13 bases. The CDR3 is 14 residues long. The germline V gene has CDR1 DFQATT and CDR2 SNEGSKA (reference sequence). The trim removed 6 bases at V and 5 bases at J, leaving 6 bases unmatched. Written as DNA, the CDR3 is TGCAGTGCCAGACTAGCGGGAGGAACGGAGACCCAGTACTTC. It encodes CSARLAGGTETQYF.

This clonotype appeared a few times. The V call is TRBV24-1, the J call TRBJ2-3, with TRBD2 identical over 9 bases. The J segment lost 2 bases and the V segment lost 4 bases, leaving 6 bases of the junction unmatched. Per germline, CDR1 KGHDR and CDR2 SFDVKD. The CDR3 runs to 16 residues. Written as DNA, the CDR3 is TGTGCCACCAGTGACTCGACTAGCGGCCACACAGATACGCAGTATTTT. Protein sequence: CATSDSTSGHTDTQYF.